Below, one T cell receptor (beta chain) is given with its context. Germline V CDR1 and CDR2: LNHDA, SQIVND (reference sequence). V dropped 9 bases and J dropped 15; count of bases not matched to a gene: 20. The CDR3 consists of 15 residues. These data originate in a study of blood T cell repertoires in COVID-19. Study information: Both acute and convalescent COVID-19 samples were obtained from the United States, Italy and Spain.

Profiled with immunoSEQ multiplex PCR; TCRdb holds only in-frame clones, not every one. Of approximately 250,000 clones in the sample, under 90% were seen once. This chain connects TRBV19 to TRBJ1-6; 7 nucleotides agree with TRBD1. The source is a human donor in a cohort sampled during active COVID-19. What was sequenced was peripheral blood. The CDR3 spells CASKTGAATFNDLHF. CDR3 nucleotide sequence: TGTGCCAGCAAAACAGGGGCCGCCACTTTTAATGACCTCCACTTT. The full variable domain, its missing parts supplied by reference TRBV19 and TRBJ1-6, is DGGITQSPKYLFRKEGQNVTLSCEQNLNHDAMYWYRQDPGQGLRLIYYSQIVNDFQKGDIAEGYSVSREKKESFPLTVTSAQKNPTAFYLCASKTGAATFNDLHFGNGTRLTVT.